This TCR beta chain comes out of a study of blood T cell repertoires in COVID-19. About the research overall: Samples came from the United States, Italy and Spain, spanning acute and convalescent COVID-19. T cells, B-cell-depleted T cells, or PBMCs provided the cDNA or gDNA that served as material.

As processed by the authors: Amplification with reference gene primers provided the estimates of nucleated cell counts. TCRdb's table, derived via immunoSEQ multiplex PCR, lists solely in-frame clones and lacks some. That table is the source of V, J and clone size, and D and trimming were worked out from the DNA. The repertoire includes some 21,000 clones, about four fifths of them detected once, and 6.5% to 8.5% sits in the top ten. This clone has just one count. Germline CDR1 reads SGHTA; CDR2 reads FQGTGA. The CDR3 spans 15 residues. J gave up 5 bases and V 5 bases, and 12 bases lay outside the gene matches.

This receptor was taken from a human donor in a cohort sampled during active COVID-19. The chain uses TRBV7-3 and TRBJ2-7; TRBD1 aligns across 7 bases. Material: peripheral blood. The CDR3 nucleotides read TGTGCCAGCAGCATCGACAGGGATGAAGGTCACGAGCAGTACTTC. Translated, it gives CASSIDRDEGHEQYF.